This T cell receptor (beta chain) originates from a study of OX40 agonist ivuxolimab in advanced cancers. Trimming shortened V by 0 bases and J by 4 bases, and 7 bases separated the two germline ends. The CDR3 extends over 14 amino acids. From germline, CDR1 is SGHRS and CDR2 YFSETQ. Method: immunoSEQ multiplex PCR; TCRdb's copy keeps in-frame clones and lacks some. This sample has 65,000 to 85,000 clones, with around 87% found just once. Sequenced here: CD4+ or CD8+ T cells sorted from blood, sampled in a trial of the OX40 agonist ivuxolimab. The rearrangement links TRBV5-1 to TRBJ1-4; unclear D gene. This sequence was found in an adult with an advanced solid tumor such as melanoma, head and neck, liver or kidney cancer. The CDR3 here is CASSLGTFNEKLFF. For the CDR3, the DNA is TGCGCCAGCAGCTTGGGGACTTTTAATGAAAAACTGTTTTTT.